The T cell receptor beta chain under discussion was sequenced for a study of somatic mutations in cytotoxic T cells in rheumatoid arthritis (dated by TCRdb to about 2017). Study-wide context: Sorted V beta1+ cells also underwent TCRB sequencing, and some V beta antibody-stained T-cell populations were flow-sorted at nearly 100% purity on a FACSAria II or Sony SH800. Whether expanded CD8+ T-cell clones in untreated, newly diagnosed rheumatoid arthritis carry somatic mutations was the study question, and clonality was characterized with TCRB deep sequencing. For 65 to 70 rheumatoid arthritis patients and 15 to 25 healthy controls, TCRB deep sequencing was carried out. Patient and control groups had essentially identical median ages.

With respect to this clone: Its antigen target is currently unknown. No base qualities exist here, and no much larger clone lies one base off it.

Sequencing of TCRB CDR3 was done on genomic DNA with the immunoSEQ assay. The paper's data handling went like this. Analyses were restricted to productive TCRB rearrangements. Clonality was expressed as a Shannon entropy-based productive clonality index, with each clone defined by a unique TCRB CDR3 sequence. Repertoire overlap for a pair of samples was computed from each clone's template counts relative to total templates per sample. A correlation with a Spearman r of around 0.6 was found between V-gene usage by flow cytometry and V-gene usage by TCRB sequencing. Drawn from immuneACCESS, this table holds only the in-frame rearrangements with V and J called that TCRdb kept. Clones are partly lost; checked studies trace under half to an unresolved V gene and leave the rest unexplained. D and trimming were read from the DNA, whereas the V and J calls and clone size are those reported in that table. This sample holds 7,000 to 9,000 clones; 60% were observed only once. The top ten hold 23% of the sample.

Beyond this particular receptor, the publication reports: In patients, CD8+ clonality rose with age (Spearman r ~ 0.45), which was not the case in healthy controls. The slight TRBV07 underrepresentation in patients was not adjusted for multiple comparisons. The expanded CD8+ clones had unknown antigen targets, and not appearing in virus-specific databases did not rule out that they were virus-specific. CD8+ T-cell clonality in rheumatoid arthritis patients was not significantly different from that in age-matched healthy controls. The largest CD8+ clone made up more than 20% of CD8+ cells in about an eighth of the roughly 60 patients, and blood and synovial fluid shared several identical CD8+ TCRB sequences.

With a median age of 56 years (range 21-70) and 55% female, the healthy controls consisted of 20 blood donors whose buffy coats were used. Flow cytometry confirmed the purity of CD4+ and CD8+ cells that had been isolated by positive magnetic bead selection on an AutoMACS. Peripheral blood mononuclear cells were isolated by Ficoll-Paque PLUS density gradient separation. DNA was extracted from CD4-enriched, CD8-enriched or PBMC samples with Nucleospin Tissue or Tissue XS kits and quantified with a Qubit 2.0 fluorometer. A distance of 15 bases separates the germline ends of V and J, which lose 3 bases and 6 bases respectively. The CDR1 and CDR2 encoded by the germline V gene are MDHEN and SYDVKM. The CDR3 spans 15 residues, from the cysteine through the phenylalanine. Only CDR3 DNA remains: 45 bases, in frame from the first base.

Sequencing was performed on CD8+ T cells sorted from blood. The chain uses TRBV28 and TRBJ1-5, with the D gene call left open. The TCR was taken from a woman aged 40 to 50 in good health. Read as DNA, the sequence is TGTGCCAGCAGTTTCCCCTCGACCGGCGGTCAGCCCCAGCATTTT. This sequence encodes CASSFPSTGGQPQHF.